This TCR beta chain was captured in a study of cytomegalovirus exposure and HLA in healthy donors. About the research overall: A prior analysis found around 110 million unique TCR beta sequences from 150 million to 200 million T cells. HLA-typed donors contributed approximately 92 million unique TCRs, which were held in an early data release. Study-level findings and limits: Researchers reportedly found TCR beta sequences accurately predicted most subjects' HLA-A and HLA-B alleles.

The PCR was carried out with 60 Vbeta primers and 13 Jbeta primers. Using immunoSEQ multiplex PCR, the repertoire was profiled, and TCRdb retains in-frame clones only, with some absent. The sample carries approximately 210,000 clones, 80% to 90% recorded once. About this clone itself: Its antigen remains unknown.

V was shortened by 2 bases and J by 6 bases, with 13 bases between the two germline ends. CDR1 and CDR2 from the germline V gene are SGHRS and YFSETQ. This CDR3 contains 14 residues. The sequence derives from a man aged 30 to 45 in good health and CMV-seronegative. The chain joins TRBV5-1 to TRBJ2-3; a weak D match, TRBD1 (6 bases). The sequencing input was PBMCs. The CDR3: CASSLEQGRDTQYF. DNA of the CDR3: TGCGCCAGCAGCTTAGAACAGGGTCGGGATACGCAGTATTTT.